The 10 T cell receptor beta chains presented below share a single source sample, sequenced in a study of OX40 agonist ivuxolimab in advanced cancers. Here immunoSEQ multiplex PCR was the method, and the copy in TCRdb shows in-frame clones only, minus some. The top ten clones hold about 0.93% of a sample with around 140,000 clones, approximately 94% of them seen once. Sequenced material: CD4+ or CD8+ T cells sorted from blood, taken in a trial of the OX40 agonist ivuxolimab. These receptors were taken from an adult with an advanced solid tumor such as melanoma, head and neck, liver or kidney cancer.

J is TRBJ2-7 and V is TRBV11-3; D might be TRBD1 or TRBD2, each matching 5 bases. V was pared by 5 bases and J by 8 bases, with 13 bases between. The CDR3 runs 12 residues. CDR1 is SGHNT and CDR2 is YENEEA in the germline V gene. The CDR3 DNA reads TGTGCCAGCAGCCGGGACGGGCAACAGCAGTACTTC. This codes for CASSRDGQQQYF.

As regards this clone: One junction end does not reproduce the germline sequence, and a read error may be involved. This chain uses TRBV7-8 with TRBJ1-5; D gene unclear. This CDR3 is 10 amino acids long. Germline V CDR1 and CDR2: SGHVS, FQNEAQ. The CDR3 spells CASSTPPRHF. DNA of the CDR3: TGTGCCAGCAGCACGCCCCCCCGGCATTTT.

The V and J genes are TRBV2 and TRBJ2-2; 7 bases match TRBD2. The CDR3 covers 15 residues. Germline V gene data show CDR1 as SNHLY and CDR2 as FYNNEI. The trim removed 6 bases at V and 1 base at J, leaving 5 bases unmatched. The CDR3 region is CASSPRGGNTGELFF. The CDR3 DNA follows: TGTGCCAGCAGCCCCCGCGGGGGGAACACCGGGGAGCTGTTTTTT.

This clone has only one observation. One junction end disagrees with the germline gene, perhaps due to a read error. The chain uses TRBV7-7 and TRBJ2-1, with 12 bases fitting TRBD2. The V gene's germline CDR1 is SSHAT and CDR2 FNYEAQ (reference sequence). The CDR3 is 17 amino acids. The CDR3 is CASSLGETSGRSNEQFF. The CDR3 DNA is TGTGCTAGCAGCTTAGGAGAGACTAGCGGGAGAAGCAATGAGCAGTTCTTC.

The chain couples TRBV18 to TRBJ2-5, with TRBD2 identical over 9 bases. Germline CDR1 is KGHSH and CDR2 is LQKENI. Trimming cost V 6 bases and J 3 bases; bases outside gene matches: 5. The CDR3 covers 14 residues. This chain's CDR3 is CASSRRLAEETQYF. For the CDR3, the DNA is TGTGCCAGCTCCCGGAGACTAGCGGAAGAGACCCAGTACTTC.

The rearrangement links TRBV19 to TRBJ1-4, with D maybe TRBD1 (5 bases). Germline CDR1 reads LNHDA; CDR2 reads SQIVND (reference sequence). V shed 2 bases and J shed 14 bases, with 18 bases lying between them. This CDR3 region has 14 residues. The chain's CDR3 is CASSIQGTGRKLFF. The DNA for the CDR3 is TGTGCCAGTAGTATACAAGGGACCGGTCGTAAGCTGTTTTTT.

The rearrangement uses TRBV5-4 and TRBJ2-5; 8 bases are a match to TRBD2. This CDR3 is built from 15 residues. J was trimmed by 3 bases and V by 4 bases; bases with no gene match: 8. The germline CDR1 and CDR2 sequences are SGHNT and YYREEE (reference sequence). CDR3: CASSTRVAGKETQYF. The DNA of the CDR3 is TGTGCCAGCAGCACCCGGGTAGCGGGAAAAGAGACCCAGTACTTC. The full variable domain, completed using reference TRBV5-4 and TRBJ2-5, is ETGVTQSPTHLIKTRGQQVTLRCSSQSGHNTVSWYQQALGQGPQFIFQYYREEENGRGNFPPRFSGLQFPNYSSELNVNALELDDSALYLCASSTRVAGKETQYFGPGTRLLVL.

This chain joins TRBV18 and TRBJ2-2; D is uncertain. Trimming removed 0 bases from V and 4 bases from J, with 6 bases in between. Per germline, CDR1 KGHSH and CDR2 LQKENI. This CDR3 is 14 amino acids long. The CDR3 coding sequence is TGTGCCAGCTCACCACCTTCTTCCACCGGGGAGCTGTTTTTT. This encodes CASSPPSSTGELFF.

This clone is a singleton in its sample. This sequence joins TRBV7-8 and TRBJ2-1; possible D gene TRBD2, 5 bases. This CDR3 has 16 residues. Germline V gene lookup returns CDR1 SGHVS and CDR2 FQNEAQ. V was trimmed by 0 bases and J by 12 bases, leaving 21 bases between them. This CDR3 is CASSLAEVQTGPGQFF. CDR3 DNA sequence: TGTGCCAGCAGCTTAGCGGAGGTTCAGACTGGTCCGGGGCAGTTCTTC. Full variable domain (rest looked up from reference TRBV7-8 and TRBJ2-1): GAGVSQSPRYKVAKRGQDVALRCDPISGHVSLFWYQQALGQGPEFLTYFQNEAQLDKSGLPSDRFFAERPEGSVSTLKIQRTQQEDSAVYLCASSLAEVQTGPGQFFGPGTRLTVL.

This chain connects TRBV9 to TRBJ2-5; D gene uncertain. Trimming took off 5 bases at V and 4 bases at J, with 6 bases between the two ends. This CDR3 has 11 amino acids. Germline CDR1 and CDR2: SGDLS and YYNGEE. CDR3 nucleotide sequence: TGTGCCAGCAGTAAGGGAGAGACCCAGTACTTC. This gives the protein CASSKGETQYF.